Below, 22 T cell receptor beta chains from the same sample are listed, as sequenced in a study of blood T cell repertoires in COVID-19. Assay used: immunoSEQ multiplex PCR; TCRdb lists only in-frame clones, some missing. The data hold some 210,000 clones, with over 75% observed a single time. Material for sequencing was peripheral blood. The receptors come from a woman aged 40 to 49 with acute or convalescent COVID-19.

The V and J genes are TRBV6-1 and TRBJ1-2; no firm D call. Trimming took 3 bases from V and 1 from J, leaving 12 bases between them. The V gene's germline CDR1 is MNHNS and CDR2 SASEGT. This CDR3 spans 15 amino acids. CDR3 protein: CASSESGVLNYGYTF. The CDR3 DNA sequence: TGTGCCAGCAGTGAGTCCGGGGTGCTTAACTATGGCTACACCTTC.

The genes are TRBV7-3 and TRBJ1-1; D not resolved. Looked up from germline, CDR1 is SGHTA and CDR2 is FQGTGA. The CDR3 is 13 residues long. The V and J ends lost 5 bases and 6 bases respectively, with 13 bases between them. The CDR3 DNA reads as TGTGCCAGCAGCCAACGAGCTATCGCTGAAGCTTTCTTT. Encoded protein: CASSQRAIAEAFF.

V usage is TRBV3-1 (or the pseudogene TRBV3-2) and J usage is TRBJ2-1; 11 bases fit TRBD1. With 1 base clipped from V and 3 bases from J, the junction kept 8 bases outside the gene matches. The CDR3 contains 18 residues. Germline-derived CDR1 and CDR2 are LGHDT and YNNKEL (reference sequence). The CDR3 reads CASSQVPGQGGLYNEQFF. As DNA, the CDR3 is TGTGCCAGCAGCCAAGTGCCGGGACAGGGGGGTCTCTACAATGAGCAGTTCTTC.

J is TRBJ1-6 and V is TRBV19, with D possibly matching TRBD1 (6 bases). Trimming removed 7 bases at V and 4 bases at J, with 11 bases between. The germline V gene has CDR1 LNHDA and CDR2 SQIVND (reference sequence). There are 14 residues in the CDR3. The CDR3 is CASTRTDYNSPLHF. The CDR3 coding sequence is TGTGCCAGTACCAGGACAGATTATAATTCACCCCTCCACTTT. Drawing the rest from reference TRBV19 and TRBJ1-6, the complete variable domain is DGGITQSPKYLFRKEGQNVTLSCEQNLNHDAMYWYRQDPGQGLRLIYYSQIVNDFQKGDIAEGYSVSREKKESFPLTVTSAQKNPTAFYLCASTRTDYNSPLHFGNGTRLTVT.

The chain carries TRBV2 and TRBJ1-1; possible D gene TRBD1, 6 bases. V was clipped by 5 bases and J by 2 bases, with 12 bases between them. Germline CDR1 and CDR2: SNHLY and FYNNEI. This CDR3 comprises 14 residues. CDR3 protein: CASSRRTANTEAFF. DNA for the CDR3: TGTGCCAGCAGTCGACGGACAGCAAACACTGAAGCTTTCTTT.

The rearrangement uses TRBV5-1 and TRBJ1-6; TRBD1 aligns across 12 bases. The junction had 11 bases not matched to a gene; V was cut back by 5 bases and J by 8 bases. Germline lookup yields CDR1 SGHRS and CDR2 YFSETQ. The CDR3 sequence is 17 residues long. The CDR3 reads CASRVRGTGGFDSPLHF. CDR3 coding DNA: TGCGCCAGCAGGGTACGGGGGACAGGGGGCTTTGATTCACCCCTCCACTTT. Full variable domain (remainder filled in from reference TRBV5-1 and TRBJ1-6): KAGVTQTPRYLIKTRGQQVTLSCSPISGHRSVSWYQQTPGQGLQFLFEYFSETQRNKGNFPGRFSGRQFSNSRSEMNVSTLELGDSALYLCASRVRGTGGFDSPLHFGNGTRLTVT.

J is TRBJ2-1 and V is TRBV6-2 or TRBV6-3, with D uncertain. The germline CDR1 and CDR2 sequences are MNHEY and SVGEGT. Trimming cost V 1 base and J 3 bases, with 4 bases left between them. This CDR3 region has 13 residues. The CDR3 is CASSYFNYNEQFF. The CDR3 coding sequence is TGTGCCAGCAGTTACTTCAACTACAATGAGCAGTTCTTC.

The chain carries TRBV12-3 or TRBV12-4 and TRBJ1-1; TRBD1 is a possible D gene (6 bases). The CDR3 has 13 amino acids. V was trimmed by 6 bases and J by 3 bases, leaving 11 bases between them. The CDR3 is CASRNTGYTEAFF. The CDR3 bases are TGTGCCAGCAGAAATACAGGGTACACTGAAGCTTTCTTT.

The rearrangement joins TRBV5-1 to TRBJ2-3; 8 positions match TRBD2. This CDR3 contains 18 residues. Germline V gene data show CDR1 as SGHRS and CDR2 as YFSETQ. J lost 4 bases, V lost 3 bases, and 16 bases had no gene match. The CDR3 here is CASSWVEWEAGEADTQYF. The DNA for the CDR3 is TGCGCCAGCAGCTGGGTGGAGTGGGAAGCGGGGGAAGCAGATACGCAGTATTTT.

A note on this clone: Additional DNA sequences in this sample encode the identical CDR3. This chain links TRBV9 with TRBJ2-1; D uncertain. Germline V gene data show CDR1 as SGDLS and CDR2 as YYNGEE. The V end was cut by 0 bases, the J end by 0 bases, with 7 bases between. The CDR3 consists of 15 residues. The CDR3 here is CASSVALSSYNEQFF. Written as DNA, the CDR3 is TGTGCCAGCAGCGTAGCGCTGAGCTCCTACAATGAGCAGTTCTTC.

This clone was picked up one time. The CDR3 DNA sequence: TGTGCCAGCAGCTTATACAGGGGGCGTGCCGGGGAGCTGTTTTTT. Residues: CASSLYRGRAGELFF. The genes are TRBV5-5 and TRBJ2-2; 9 bases agree with TRBD1. The germline V gene encodes CDR1 SGHKS and CDR2 YYEKEE (reference sequence). CDR3 length: 15 residues. Trimming removed 2 bases from V and 6 bases from J; junction bases left unmatched: 5.

As DNA, the CDR3 is TGTGCCAGCAGCTCCGGGACAGGGAGCTATGGCTACACCTTC. Translating it yields CASSSGTGSYGYTF. The rearrangement uses TRBV11-2 and TRBJ1-2, with 9 bases matching TRBD1. This CDR3 contains 14 residues. From germline, CDR1 is SGHAT and CDR2 FQNNGV. V was pared by 4 bases and J by 4 bases, with 4 bases of the junction left unmatched.

The rearrangement joins TRBV6-5 to TRBJ2-6; D gene unclear. The germline gives CDR1 MNHEY, CDR2 SVGAGI. V was cut by 6 bases and J by 0 bases, with 9 bases left in between. The CDR3 sequence is 15 residues long. CDR3 sequence reads: CASSYFSSGANVLTF. The CDR3 coding sequence is TGTGCCAGCAGCTATTTTAGCTCTGGGGCCAACGTCCTGACTTTC.

The chain is built from TRBV9 and TRBJ1-3; D gene uncertain. This CDR3 is 14 amino acids long. The germline CDR1 and CDR2 sequences are SGDLS and YYNGEE. V lost 7 bases, J lost 4 bases, and 15 bases lay in between. CDR3 region: CASAMGGLGNTIYF. In DNA form, the CDR3 reads TGTGCCAGCGCCATGGGAGGGCTGGGAAACACCATATATTTT.

The chain couples TRBV3-1 (or the pseudogene TRBV3-2) to TRBJ2-2; D perhaps matches TRBD2 (5 bases). Germline assignment: CDR1 LGHDT and CDR2 YNNKEL (reference sequence). The CDR3 is 16 amino acids. V was pared by 4 bases and J by 1 base, with 13 bases between. In DNA form, the CDR3 reads TGTGCCAGCAGCCGTGGGGTCAGCGGGAACACCGGGGAGCTGTTTTTT. Its protein product is CASSRGVSGNTGELFF.

The chain uses TRBV6-1 and TRBJ2-2; no reliable D call. In germline, CDR1 is MNHNS, CDR2 SASEGT. V lost 1 base and J 9 bases, leaving 9 bases between the germline ends. The CDR3 is 13 residues long. In DNA form, the CDR3 reads TGTGCCAGCAGTGAAGGATGGGCACGGGAGCTGTTTTTT. It specifies CASSEGWARELFF.

The V call is TRBV5-6, the J call TRBJ2-7; 9 bases line up with TRBD2. The CDR3 has 15 residues. J gave up 3 bases and V 0 bases, and 4 bases lay outside the gene matches. The germline gives CDR1 SGHDT, CDR2 YYEEEE. CDR3 sequence (DNA): TGTGCCAGCAGCTTGGATAATAGCGGGAGCTACGAGCAGTACGTC. Encoded protein: CASSLDNSGSYEQYV.

The chain recombines TRBV12-3 or TRBV12-4 with TRBJ1-2; unclear D gene. The length of the CDR3 is 13 residues. V lost 6 bases and J lost 1, with 9 bases in between. CDR3 nucleotide sequence: TGTGCCAGCAGCCGCGGGCTTAACTATGGCTACACCTTC. Residues: CASSRGLNYGYTF.

In nucleotides, the CDR3 is TGTGCCAGCAGCTTGGGGGGAGGGGCGAATGAGCAGTTCTTC. Translated: CASSLGGGANEQFF. The chain links TRBV5-5 to TRBJ2-1, with TRBD2 identical over 7 bases. V trimming: 0 bases; J trimming: 7 bases; junction bases outside the gene matches: 4. Germline-derived CDR1 and CDR2 are SGHKS and YYEKEE (reference sequence). This CDR3 is 14 amino acids long.

This chain joins TRBV30 and TRBJ1-1; the D gene is possibly TRBD1 (5 bases). The V gene's germline CDR1 is GTSNPN and CDR2 SVGIG (reference sequence). Between the trimmed V and J ends, which lost 3 bases and 5 bases, there was a span of 16 bases. The CDR3 covers 14 residues. CDR3 residues: CAWSGRRVVTEAFF. The DNA of the CDR3 is TGTGCCTGGAGCGGACGCAGGGTGGTTACTGAAGCTTTCTTT.

The chain joins TRBV6-5 to TRBJ1-1; tentatively, D is TRBD1 (5 bases). V lost 2 bases and J lost 5, with 9 bases in between. From germline, CDR1 is MNHEY and CDR2 SVGAGI. There are 13 residues in the CDR3. CDR3 residues: CASSYGGGTEAFF. In DNA form, the CDR3 reads TGTGCCAGCAGTTACGGGGGGGGGACTGAAGCTTTCTTT.

The rearrangement uses TRBV28 and TRBJ1-1; D is perhaps TRBD1 (6 bases). V gave up 5 bases and J gave up 5 bases, with 9 bases separating them. Germline CDR1 reads MDHEN; CDR2 reads SYDVKM. The CDR3 has 12 residues. The CDR3: CASSITGTEAFF. The CDR3 DNA sequence: TGTGCCAGCAGTATCACAGGGACTGAAGCTTTCTTT. Based on the CDR3 plus reference TRBV28 and TRBJ1-1, the full variable domain is DVKVTQSSRYLVKRTGEKVFLECVQDMDHENMFWYRQDPGLGLRLIYFSYDVKMKEKGDIPEGYSVSREKKERFSLILESASTNQTSMYLCASSITGTEAFFGQGTRLTVV.